This T cell receptor beta chain emerged from a study of T cells after yellow fever vaccination. Study-level background: EM, EMRA, CM and Tscm memory subsets were sorted using CD3, CD45RA, CCR7 and CD95.

Production of TCR cDNA was by 5'RACE template switching, which also added a universal primer site and UMIs. Using its own MiXCR run on the 5' RACE reads, TCRdb lists one record per CDR3 protein. Of about 14,000 distinct CDR3 sequences listed, 6% to 8% are singletons. At least ten counts were recorded for this clonotype. The CDR3 has 17 amino acids. CDR1 and CDR2 from the germline V gene are MNHEY and SVGAGI. The V gene end was trimmed by 5 bases and the J gene end by 8 bases; junction bases not matched to a gene: 18. The source was PBMCs, either bulk or a sorted T-cell subset (CD4+, CD8+, memory, or dextramer-sorted; not recorded which), collected on the day of the yellow fever booster vaccination. The chain recombines TRBV6-5 with TRBJ2-1; 7 bases align to TRBD2. The source of this sequence is a man between 18 and 29 years old who received the YFV17D yellow fever vaccine. CDR3 loop: CASSKPREAQSLHEQFF. CDR3 DNA sequence: TGTGCCAGCAGTAAACCCCGGGAGGCCCAGAGTCTCCATGAGCAGTTCTTC.